These T cell receptor beta chains were read from a single sample in a study of metastatic and nonmetastatic thyroid tumors. MiXCR reprocessed the PCR reads for TCRdb. The sample has around 35,000 clones; 16% are singletons. Sample: blood. The receptor set was obtained from a female donor with papillary thyroid cancer or a benign thyroid nodule (not recorded which). Some clones in this sample may be carry-over from other donors' samples. Each CDR3 is given with its conserved first and last residue. A D gene is named only where the DNA matches it firmly. Clone sizes are given selectively: once, few, many, or a class where the clone is expanded.

cdr3_nt cdr3_aa j_call clone_size v_call d_call
TGTGCCAGCAGCCAGCTCCGGGACTACCTCAAGGGGGCCAACGTCCTGACTTTC CASSQLRDYLKGANVLTF TRBJ2-6 many TRBV14 TRBD2
TGCGCCAGCAGCTTGAACAGCTTAAACTATGGCTACACCTTC CASSLNSLNYGYTF TRBJ1-2 medium-sized TRBV5-1 .
TGTGCCAGCAGTTTCGGGGGAAGAGCAGAGACCCAGTACTTC CASSFGGRAETQYF TRBJ2-5 many TRBV12-3/TRBV12-4 .
TGTGCCAGCAGCTCGTACGGGACAGGAGGCGACGAGCAGTACTTC CASSSYGTGGDEQYF TRBJ2-7 many TRBV7-9 TRBD1
TGTGCCTGGAGTGTACGGGGGGGTGGTCGCAATCAGCCCCAGCATTTT CAWSVRGGGRNQPQHF TRBJ1-5 many TRBV30 .
TGCAGTGCTCCATCGGGACAGGGTGTTCGAGGCTACACCTTC CSAPSGQGVRGYTF TRBJ1-2 many TRBV20-1 TRBD1
TGTGCCAGCAGCCAAGGGAGGGACTCCTCCTACGAGCAGTACTTC CASSQGRDSSYEQYF TRBJ2-7 . TRBV14 .
TGCGCCAGCAGTGATTTGGTCGTCGGCCGAGTCCCAGATACGCAGTATTTT CASSDLVVGRVPDTQYF TRBJ2-3 few TRBV10-1 .
TGTGCCAGCTCAATGACTAGCTTGTACGAGCAGTACTTC CASSMTSLYEQYF TRBJ2-7 many TRBV18 TRBD2
TGTGCCAGCAGTCCCTTGGTGGAGGGTTATGGCTACACCTTC CASSPLVEGYGYTF TRBJ1-2 many TRBV28 .
TGTGCCAGCAGCCGTAGGTCTTGGGATGGCTACACCTTC CASSRRSWDGYTF TRBJ1-2 many TRBV6-1 .
TGTGCCAGCAGTGTTGGGGGTGCGGCAGGCTACACCTTC CASSVGGAAGYTF TRBJ1-2 many TRBV28 .
TGTGCCAGCAGCCCGGGACTGACGAACACTGAAGCTTTCTTT CASSPGLTNTEAFF TRBJ1-1 many TRBV3-1 .
TGCGCCAGCAGCGTCCCGGGACAGTCTGGGGCCAACGTCCTGACTTTC CASSVPGQSGANVLTF TRBJ2-6 . TRBV5-1 TRBD1
TGCAGTGCTAGAGTCGGACTAGCGGTAGACTACGAGCAGTACTTC CSARVGLAVDYEQYF TRBJ2-7 . TRBV20-1 TRBD2
TGTGCCAGCTCACCACCAGCTACAGGAGCTGAAGCTTTCTTT CASSPPATGAEAFF TRBJ1-1 many TRBV18 .
TGTGCCAGCAGCCCGGGGGGTGGACTAGCGCCATACGAGCAGTACTTC CASSPGGGLAPYEQYF TRBJ2-7 many TRBV7-6 TRBD2
TGTGCCAGCAGCCAAGACAGGGGTAAAGAGCAGTACTTC CASSQDRGKEQYF TRBJ2-7 many TRBV5-5 TRBD1
TGTGCCAGCTCACCATTGAAGGGGAGGCGGACTGAAGCTTTCTTT CASSPLKGRRTEAFF TRBJ1-1 many TRBV18 .
TGTGCCACCAGCAGAGATAAAGGCCAGAGTGAGCAGTTCTTC CATSRDKGQSEQFF TRBJ2-1 . TRBV15 .
TGTGCCAGTAGACCTGACACCGGGGAGCTGTTTTTT CASRPDTGELFF TRBJ2-2 . TRBV19 .
TGTGCCAGCAGTTTGGTGGAATATAGCAATCAGCCCCAGCATTTT CASSLVEYSNQPQHF TRBJ1-5 many TRBV28 .
TGTGCCAGCAGTCCTCGACTAGAATCCAATGAGCAGTTCTTC CASSPRLESNEQFF TRBJ2-1 many TRBV12-3/TRBV12-4 .
TGTGCCAGCAGCTTACCGGGACAGGGGCACCCACTCAATGAGCAGTTCTTC CASSLPGQGHPLNEQFF TRBJ2-1 . TRBV13 TRBD1
TGTGCCTGGACCAACTACAATGAGCAGTTCTTC CAWTNYNEQFF TRBJ2-1 many TRBV30 .
TGTGCCAGCAGTTCCCGCAACAGGGGGCGAGGTAATGAAAAGCTGTTTTTT CASSSRNRGRGNEKLFF TRBJ1-4 many TRBV12-3/TRBV12-4 TRBD1
TGTGCCAGCAGCTTGGCAGTAGCGGGAGCTGTCGGGGAGCTGTTTTTT CASSLAVAGAVGELFF TRBJ2-2 many TRBV5-4 TRBD2
TGCAGTGCCCAGGTCAGGTTCTACGGGCATTACTTC CSAQVRFYGHYF TRBJ2-7 few TRBV20-1 .
TGTGCCAGCAGTTTAGGGACAACCGTGTACGAGCAGTACTTC CASSLGTTVYEQYF TRBJ2-7 many TRBV28 .
TGCGCCAGCAGACCAGGGACTAGCGGGAAAGGGCCCTCCTACGAGCAGTACTTC CASRPGTSGKGPSYEQYF TRBJ2-7 . TRBV5-1 TRBD2
TGTGCCAGTAGTCCCATGGGACTAGCAGATGAGCAGTTCTTC CASSPMGLADEQFF TRBJ2-1 many TRBV19 TRBD2
TGCGCCAGCAGCCCGGGACCAGAGACCTACAATGAGCAGTTCTTC CASSPGPETYNEQFF TRBJ2-1 . TRBV5-1 .
TGTGCCAGCAGCCACCTTAGCGGGGGGAGCCCCTACAATGAGCAGTTCTTC CASSHLSGGSPYNEQFF TRBJ2-1 few TRBV3-1 TRBD2
TGTGCCAGCAGCTTATGGGGACAGGGCTTAGAGACCCAGTACTTC CASSLWGQGLETQYF TRBJ2-5 many TRBV13 TRBD1
TGCAGTGCTAGAGGGGCGTATGGCTACACCTTC CSARGAYGYTF TRBJ1-2 many TRBV20-1 .
TGTGCTAGTGGCGGGGCGAACACCGGGGAGCTGTTTTTT CASGGANTGELFF TRBJ2-2 . TRBV4-2 .